The sequence of this TCR beta chain was determined in a study of memory CD4+ T cells and cytomegalovirus serostatus (dated by TCRdb to the late 2010s). About the full investigation: A total of some 33 healthy Belgian adults, of whom 9 were CMV seropositive and approximately 25 were CMV seronegative, were included in the cohort. To replicate a published TCR-based CMV serostatus classifier, the study sequenced CD4+ memory TCRbeta repertoires from a Belgian cohort whose cytomegalovirus serostatus was known.

Genomic DNA was extracted from sorted cells with the Quick-DNA Microprep Kit. Amplification of TCRbeta DNA was done with the immunoSEQ hsTCRbeta kit, following the protocol from the manufacturer. An Illumina MiSeq instrument was used to sequence the TCRbeta libraries. The authors' analysis ran thus. Following removal of out-of-frame sequences, around 2,300,000 distinct TCRbeta sequences were retained, with an average of around 67,000 per individual. Two values were used to score each individual: the count of 150 to 200 previously reported CMV-associated TCRbeta sequences and the total count of productive distinct TCRbeta sequences. A beta-binomial model was reimplemented in Python, and scikit-learn random forests with default parameters were trained on US cohort data. On the Belgian cohort, classifier performance was reported as the median AUC, along with percentile confidence intervals, across 10,000 bootstrap iterations. TCRdb retrieved this table from immuneACCESS and kept in-frame rearrangements only. Not all clones are present; in checked studies, unresolved V genes account for under half, and no reason is known for the remainder. V, J and clone size were drawn from that table, and D and trimming were deduced from the DNA. The sample table holds approximately 92,000 clones, of which 80% were seen once. The top ten hold 3.6% of the sample.

A FACSAria II was used to sort memory CD4+ T cells, defined as single viable CD3+CD4+CD8-CD45RO+ cells. To determine CMV serostatus, a Roche Elecsys assay was used that detects serum IgG against CMV pp150, pp28, p38 and p52. Once the samples were thawed, total CD4+ T cells were enriched through positive selection using CD4 magnetic microbeads. The samples came from a different study that was designed specifically to examine the CD4+ T cell memory repertoire. Following standard operating procedures, peripheral blood mononuclear cells were isolated and cryopreserved, while serum was kept at -80 degrees C. The staining used CD3-PerCP (BW264/56), CD4-APC (RPA-T4), CD45RO-PE (UCHT1) and CD8-Pacific Orange (3B5) antibodies, and Sytox blue was used to exclude non-viable cells. This clone was seen once. No cognate antigen has been identified for it. Nothing much larger sits one base from this clone, and base qualities are not available.

Broader findings and caveats from the paper: Only CD4+CD45RO+ memory cells were sequenced, in contrast to the original study, which included naive and memory CD4+ and CD8+ populations. Among the roughly 160 previously reported CMV-associated TCRbeta sequences, over 65 showed up in the CD4+ memory repertoires, with each one found in between one and five individuals. The results were interpreted as suggesting that the CMV-associated TCR signature is mostly present in the CD4+ memory repertoire. A median bootstrapped AUC of almost 0.96 with a 95% CI of 0.76-1.00 was achieved on the Belgian cohort by the original-framework classifier. CMV serostatus prediction reached a median bootstrapped AUC of 0.95 with the original framework and 0.9 to 0.93 with a US-trained random forest.

This receptor was taken from an adult in good health and CMV-seropositive. The sequenced sample was memory CD4+ T cells from blood.

The CDR3 region reads CASSFSNRPPYEQYF. The nucleotide sequence reads as follows: TGTGCCAGCAGTTTCTCTAACAGGCCTCCCTACGAGCAGTACTTC. Recombination linked TRBV28 to TRBJ2-7, and possibly TRBD1, on 5 matching bases. Trimming costs V 3 bases and J 2 bases, and their ends lie 14 bases apart. CDR1 MDHEN and CDR2 SYDVKM are derived from the germline V gene. The CDR3, from cysteine to phenylalanine, totals 15 residues. The sequence is cut down to CDR3 DNA, 45 bases in frame from base 1.